This entry lists 7 T cell receptor beta chains sequenced from one sample in a study of cytomegalovirus exposure and HLA in healthy donors. PCR involved 60 Vbeta and 13 Jbeta primers. Using immunoSEQ multiplex PCR, the repertoire was profiled, and TCRdb retains in-frame clones only, with some absent. The data contain more than 85,000 clones, about 80% of them singletons. The sample comprised PBMCs. The receptors were sampled from a woman aged 60-75 years in good health and CMV-seropositive.

The chain has TRBV5-8 and TRBJ2-3, with 7 bases that match TRBD1. The CDR3 sequence is 16 residues long. The J segment lost 1 base and the V segment lost 0 bases, leaving 5 bases of the junction unmatched. The germline gives CDR1 SGHTS, CDR2 YDEGEE. CDR3 region: CASSLEGARGTDTQYF. In DNA form, the CDR3 reads TGTGCCAGCAGCTTGGAGGGGGCGAGGGGCACAGATACGCAGTATTTT. Complete variable domain (other parts from reference TRBV5-8 and TRBJ2-3): EAGVTQSPTHLIKTRGQQATLRCSPISGHTSVYWYQQALGLGLQFLLWYDEGEERNRGNFPPRFSGRQFPNYSSELNVNALELEDSALYLCASSLEGARGTDTQYFGPGTRLTVL.

The V call is TRBV6-5, the J call TRBJ1-2; D not resolved. The CDR3 is 16 residues long. Germline CDR1 is MNHEY and CDR2 is SVGAGI. With 0 bases removed from V and 5 bases from J, the gap between germline ends came to 16 bases. The CDR3 nucleotides read TGTGCCAGCAGTTACTCGGCCAGCCGGGGTGGATATGGCTACACCTTC. This sequence encodes CASSYSASRGGYGYTF.

The CDR3 sequence: CASKYGGSGTDTQYF. DNA for the CDR3: TGTGCCAGCAAGTATGGCGGGTCTGGCACAGATACGCAGTATTTT. The genes are TRBV9 and TRBJ2-3; D may be TRBD2 (5 bases). CDR3 length equals 15 residues. The V gene's germline CDR1 is SGDLS and CDR2 YYNGEE. The V gene lost 6 bases and the J gene lost 1 base, with 15 bases spanning the gap.

This rearrangement joins TRBV27 to TRBJ2-7; D might be TRBD2 (5 bases). V was clipped by 8 bases and J by 3 bases, with 8 bases between them. The CDR3 consists of 11 residues. Germline V lookup: CDR1 MNHEY, CDR2 SMNVEV (reference sequence). The CDR3 coding sequence is TGTGCCAGCGGGAGTCTCTACGAGCAGTACTTC. This encodes CASGSLYEQYF.

This clone showed up just a few times. The CDR3 sequence is CASSRTVFF. CDR3 nucleotide sequence: TGTGCCAGTAGCCGCACAGTTTTCTTT. This chain links TRBV19 with TRBJ1-1; D remains unclear. Trimming stripped 6 bases from V and 13 bases from J, with 9 bases between. Per the germline V gene, CDR1 is LNHDA and CDR2 is SQIVND (reference sequence). CDR3 length: 9 amino acids.

The V call is TRBV14, the J call TRBJ2-7; perhaps TRBD1 as D (6 bases). Trimming took 0 bases from V and 5 from J, leaving 20 bases between them. The CDR3 loop spans 17 amino acids. The germline V gene encodes CDR1 SGHDN and CDR2 FVKESK. CDR3 loop: CASSQDPLLQGINEQYF. In DNA, the CDR3 is TGTGCCAGCAGCCAAGATCCCCTCCTCCAGGGGATCAACGAGCAGTACTTC.

J is TRBJ2-7 and V is TRBV28, with D possibly matching TRBD2 (5 bases). Germline CDR1 MDHEN, CDR2 SYDVKM. Trimming left V 6 bases short and J 1 base short, with 13 bases between. CDR3 length: 14 amino acids. Written as DNA, the CDR3 is TGTGCCAGCAGGGAAGGCACGGGATCCTACGAGCAGTACTTC. This codes for CASREGTGSYEQYF.